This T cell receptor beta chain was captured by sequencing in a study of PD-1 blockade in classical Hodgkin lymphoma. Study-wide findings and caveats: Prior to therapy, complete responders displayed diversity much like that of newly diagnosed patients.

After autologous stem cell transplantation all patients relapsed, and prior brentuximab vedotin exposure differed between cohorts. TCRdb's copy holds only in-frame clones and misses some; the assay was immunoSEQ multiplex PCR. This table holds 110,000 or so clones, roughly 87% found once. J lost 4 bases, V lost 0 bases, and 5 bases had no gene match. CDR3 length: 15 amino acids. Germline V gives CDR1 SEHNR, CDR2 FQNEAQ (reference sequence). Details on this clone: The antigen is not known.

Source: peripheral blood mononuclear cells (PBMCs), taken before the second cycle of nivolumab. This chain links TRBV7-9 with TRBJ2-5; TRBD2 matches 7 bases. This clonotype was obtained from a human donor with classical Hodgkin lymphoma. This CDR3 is CASSLAAGVGETQYF. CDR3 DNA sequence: TGTGCCAGCAGCTTAGCGGCGGGGGTTGGAGAGACCCAGTACTTC.